The rows below give T cell receptor beta chains drawn from one sample of a study of CD8+CD57+ T cells in acquired aplastic anemia. TCRdb recomputed calls from the reads with MiXCR, one row per CDR3 protein. The table records about 120,000 distinct CDR3 sequences, over 55% of them present only once. The material sequenced was sorted CD4+, CD8+, or CD8+CD57+ T cells (not recorded which) from PBMCs. Receptors originate from a human donor with aplastic anemia. Each CDR3 is given with its conserved first and last residue. Fields, in order: clone size, J gene, D gene, V gene, CDR3 DNA, CDR3 protein. A D gene is named only where the DNA matches it firmly. Clone size is not always given. Where it is, it says once, few, many or a class for expanded clones.

>.|TRBJ2-7|TRBD2|TRBV7-8
TGTGCCAGCAGCCGAGAGCGGGAGGGATCCTACGAGCAGTACTTC
CASSREREGSYEQYF
>.|TRBJ2-4|.|TRBV4-2
TGTGCCAGCAGCCAAGCCCTCGGGGTCCTAGCCAAAAACATTCAGTACTTC
CASSQALGVLAKNIQYF
>.|TRBJ1-6|TRBD1|TRBV10-2
TGCGCCAGCAGTGCCCAGGACAGGGGGTGGGGTTCACCCCTCCACTTT
CASSAQDRGWGSPLHF
>.|TRBJ2-5|.|TRBV4-1
TGCGCCAGCAGCCAAGGAACGGCGGAGACCCAGTACTTC
CASSQGTAETQYF
>.|TRBJ2-7|.|TRBV10-3
TGTGCCATCAGTGAGTCGTGGCGGGGTAGCGAGCAGTACTTC
CAISESWRGSEQYF
>.|TRBJ2-1|TRBD2|TRBV19
TGTGCCAGTAGTGAGGCTAGCGGGCACAATGAGCAGTTCTTC
CASSEASGHNEQFF
>.|TRBJ2-7|TRBD1|TRBV20-1
TGCAGTGCTAGGCACCGGGACAGGCGCCACGAGCAGTACTTC
CSARHRDRRHEQYF
>.|TRBJ2-7|TRBD1|TRBV20-1
TGCAGTGCAAGATCCGGGACAGCGCTCTACGAGCAGTACTTC
CSARSGTALYEQYF
>.|TRBJ1-2|TRBD1|TRBV7-6
TGTGCCAGCAGCTTAGGGACAGGGGTCGACTATGGCTACACCTTC
CASSLGTGVDYGYTF
>.|TRBJ1-6|TRBD1|TRBV19
TGTGCCAGTAGTATAGATACAGGGGCGAATTCACCCCTCCACTTT
CASSIDTGANSPLHF
>few|TRBJ2-7|.|TRBV10-3
TGTGCCATCAGTGAATCACCGACCACTTACGAGCAGTACTTC
CAISESPTTYEQYF
>.|TRBJ1-3|.|TRBV19
TGTGCCAGTAGTCCCTTCGGGCATGGAAACACCATATATTTT
CASSPFGHGNTIYF
>.|TRBJ2-1|.|TRBV19
TGTGCCAGCCGCGGCGGGACTCCATACAATGAGCAGTTCTTC
CASRGGTPYNEQFF
>.|TRBJ1-5|.|TRBV10-3
TGTGCCATCAGCGGGGGAGGGGGCAATCAGCCCCAGCATTTT
CAISGGGGNQPQHF
>.|TRBJ1-1|.|TRBV2
TGTGCCAGCAGTGAGGGGGGATCGAACACTGAAGCTTTCTTT
CASSEGGSNTEAFF
>once|TRBJ1-1|.|TRBV10-3
TGTGCCATCAGTGACTACGACAGGCTCGGTAACACTGAAGCTTTCTTT
CAISDYDRLGNTEAFF
>.|TRBJ2-5|TRBD1|TRBV19
TGTGCCAGTAGCCTCACGACAGGGCTTCAAGAGACCCAGTACTTC
CASSLTTGLQETQYF
>.|TRBJ2-1|TRBD2|TRBV29-1
TGCAGCGCGAGCGGGAGGGGGTACAATGAGCAGTTCTTC
CSASGRGYNEQFF
>.|TRBJ1-2|.|TRBV12-3/TRBV12-4
TGTGCCAGCAGCCAGCGTGGGGTAGTGGATGGCTACACCTTT
CASSQRGVVDGYTF
>many|TRBJ2-7|TRBD1|TRBV20-1
TGCAGTGCTAGAGGGGACAGGGAGAGCTACTACGAGCAGTACTTC
CSARGDRESYYEQYF
>.|TRBJ2-3|.|TRBV6-4
TGTGCCAGCAGTCCGGACATTCCGCTCGGAGATACGCAGTATTTT
CASSPDIPLGDTQYF
>.|TRBJ1-1|TRBD1|TRBV10-1
TGCGCCAGCAGTGATCCACGACAGGGGCAGAACACTGAAGCTTTCTTT
CASSDPRQGQNTEAFF
>.|TRBJ2-5|.|TRBV7-9
TGTGCCAGCAGTCATCCGGGACGAGAGAAAGAGACCCAGTACTTC
CASSHPGREKETQYF
>.|TRBJ2-5|TRBD2|TRBV20-1
TGCAGTGCTAGTGGGGGAGGGAAGACCCAGTACTTC
CSASGGGKTQYF
>.|TRBJ2-5|.|TRBV24-1
TGTGCCACCAGTGATTCCCGTGAAGAGACCCAGTACTTC
CATSDSREETQYF
>many|TRBJ2-5|.|TRBV6-2/TRBV6-3
TGTGCCAGCAGTTCCACGAGGAGAGAGACCCAGTACTTC
CASSSTRRETQYF
>.|TRBJ1-1|.|TRBV7-3
TGTGCCAGCAGCCCACTAGACAGTGAAGCTTTCTTT
CASSPLDSEAFF
>.|TRBJ1-2|TRBD1|TRBV7-8
TGTGCCAGCAGCCCCTGGGACAGGGGCGACTATGGCTACACCTTC
CASSPWDRGDYGYTF
>.|TRBJ2-3|TRBD1|TRBV20-1
TGCAGTGCTAGGGGGACAGCTGGCACAGATACGCAGTATTTT
CSARGTAGTDTQYF
>.|TRBJ2-3|.|TRBV10-3
TGTGCCATCAGTGTCTACGACAGGCTCGGTCTGCTTAGCACAGATACGCAGTATTTT
CAISVYDRLGLLSTDTQYF
>.|TRBJ2-1|TRBD1|TRBV10-3
TGTGCCAGCAGGACAGGGGGACTTTACAATGAGCAGTTCTTC
CASRTGGLYNEQFF
>.|TRBJ1-2|.|TRBV19
TGTGCCAGTAGTAATAGGCCCAACTATGGCTACACCTTC
CASSNRPNYGYTF
>many|TRBJ1-2|.|TRBV11-1
TGTGCCAGCAGCTTGGGGATTTCGTCTTCTAACTATGGCTACACCTTC
CASSLGISSSNYGYTF
>few|TRBJ2-3|TRBD2|TRBV20-1
TGCAGTGCTAGAGATTCGACTAGCGTGAGCACAGATACGCAGTATTTT
CSARDSTSVSTDTQYF
>many|TRBJ2-7|.|TRBV11-1
TGTGCCAGCAGCTCCGGGCGGGGGCACGAGCAGTACTTC
CASSSGRGHEQYF
>many|TRBJ2-5|.|TRBV24-1
TGTGCCACCAGTGATCTCCAAGAGACCCAGTACTTC
CATSDLQETQYF
>.|TRBJ1-3|.|TRBV9
TGTGCCAGCAGCGTAGACCGGGATTCTACTCACTCTGGAAACACCATATATTTT
CASSVDRDSTHSGNTIYF
>few|TRBJ2-3|TRBD2|TRBV20-1
TGCAGTGCTACCCTGTATTTAGCGGGGGAGGGAGATACGCAGTATTTT
CSATLYLAGEGDTQYF
>.|TRBJ1-2|.|TRBV2
TGTGCCAGCAGTGATAGTACAGGCTTAAATGGCTACACCTTC
CASSDSTGLNGYTF
>.|TRBJ1-1|.|TRBV19
TGTGCCAGTAGTGGCACCGGGACGAAAGCTTTCTTT
CASSGTGTKAFF
>few|TRBJ2-2|.|TRBV15
TGTGCCACCAGCAGAGTTGTCGGAACAGCGAACACCGGGGAGCTGTTTTTT
CATSRVVGTANTGELFF
>many|TRBJ1-5|.|TRBV20-1
TGCAGTGCTAGAGATCTTTTTGGGGGGTCAAATCAGCCCCAGCATTTT
CSARDLFGGSNQPQHF
>few|TRBJ2-1|.|TRBV6-1
TGTGCCAGCAGTGAATTTGGTCTGAGCTCCTACAATGAGCAGTTCTTC
CASSEFGLSSYNEQFF
>.|TRBJ2-1|.|TRBV24-1
TGTGCCACCAGTGATTTTCAGGGGCATGAGCAGTTCTTC
CATSDFQGHEQFF
>.|TRBJ2-1|TRBD1|TRBV27
TGTGCCAGCAGTTCGACAGGGAAATGGAATGAGCAGTTCTTC
CASSSTGKWNEQFF
>few|TRBJ2-7|.|TRBV7-3
TGTGCCAGCAGCGGGCCCTCTGGCGAGCAGTACTTC
CASSGPSGEQYF
>many|TRBJ2-5|.|TRBV5-1
TGCGCCAGCAGCTTGAGAGAGACCCAGTACTTC
CASSLRETQYF
>many|TRBJ2-7|TRBD2|TRBV19
TGTGCCAGTAGTACCCCGGGGACTAGCGGGAGTAGGTATGCGGGGGAGCAGTACTTC
CASSTPGTSGSRYAGEQYF
>.|TRBJ2-7|.|TRBV10-3
TGTGCCATCAGTAAGGAGACCTACGAGCAGTACTTC
CAISKETYEQYF
>.|TRBJ2-7|.|TRBV2
TGTGCCAGCAGTGAGTTGACAGGAGCCTACGAGCAGTACTTC
CASSELTGAYEQYF
>.|TRBJ2-5|.|TRBV2
TGTGCCAGCAGTGAAGCGCTTGGGAGCCAAAGGACCCAGTACTTC
CASSEALGSQRTQYF
>.|TRBJ2-1|.|TRBV6-1
TGTGCCAGCAGGGGGAGTGGGGGGCGAAATGAGCAGTTCTTC
CASRGSGGRNEQFF
>many|TRBJ1-5|.|TRBV5-6
TGTGCCAGCAGCTTCCAATCCTCGCCCCAGCATTTT
CASSFQSSPQHF